These 32 T cell receptor beta chains share one sample of origin, sequenced in a study of shared clonotypes between healthy human individuals. TCRdb's table, derived via immunoSEQ multiplex PCR, lists solely in-frame clones and lacks some. The sample includes 650,000 to 750,000 clones, about 78% of them seen just once. The sequencing sample was made of memory CD4+ T cells sorted from blood. Indicated subset: CD45RA-negative fraction. The origin of the receptors is a woman in her thirties in good health.

The chain recombines TRBV6-4 with TRBJ2-5, with 8 bases aligning to TRBD2. The CDR3 spans 14 residues. CDR1 and CDR2 (germline): MRHNA, SNTAGT. V dropped 5 bases and J dropped 2; count of bases not matched to a gene: 4. CDR3: CASSRIAGQETQYF. CDR3 DNA: TGTGCCAGCAGTCGCATAGCGGGACAAGAGACCCAGTACTTC.

The rearrangement uses TRBV29-1 and TRBJ2-5, with TRBD2 matching 16 bases. The closer fit of TRBJ2-7 to the DNA end suggests the J call may be wrong. This CDR3 has 15 amino acids. CDR1 and CDR2 (germline): SQVTM, ANQGSEA. The CDR3 is CSVGGTSGREYEQYF. The CDR3 nucleotides are TGCAGCGTTGGTGGGACTAGCGGGAGGGAGTACGAGCAGTACTTC.

This clone showed up just once. This chain uses TRBV30 with TRBJ2-5; weak D call: TRBD2 (5 bases). The germline V gene has CDR1 GTSNPN and CDR2 SVGIG (reference sequence). This CDR3 has 13 residues. Trimming cost V 3 bases and J 2 bases, with 10 bases left between them. CDR3 in amino acids: CAWSGGEQETQYF. The CDR3 DNA follows: TGTGCCTGGAGCGGAGGTGAGCAAGAGACCCAGTACTTC.

With regard to this clone: This sample also contains other DNA sequences that code for the same CDR3. V is TRBV28 and J is TRBJ2-2; maybe TRBD1 (7 bases). Trimming shortened V by 5 bases and J by 3 bases, and 13 bases separated the two germline ends. The CDR3 length is 15 residues. Germline CDR1 MDHEN, CDR2 SYDVKM. CDR3: CASSPGGRDTGELFF. As DNA, the CDR3 is TGTGCCAGCAGTCCAGGGGGGAGAGACACCGGGGAGCTGTTTTTT.

This clone was seen a few times. The rearrangement joins TRBV6-6 to TRBJ2-6, with D uncertain. The CDR3 length is 15 residues. V was trimmed by 0 bases and J by 2 bases, leaving 5 bases between them. The germline V gene has CDR1 MNHNY and CDR2 SVGAGI (reference sequence). The CDR3 nucleotides are TGTGCCAGCAGTTACTCCGTTGCTGGGGCCAACGTCCTGACTTTC. Encoded protein: CASSYSVAGANVLTF.

This chain uses TRBV7-9 with TRBJ2-7, with D possibly TRBD2 on 6 matching bases. V was shortened by 8 bases and J by 3 bases, with 11 bases between the two germline ends. This CDR3 contains 12 residues. Germline loops: CDR1 SEHNR, CDR2 FQNEAQ (reference sequence). CDR3: CASAMGGYEQYF. CDR3 coding DNA: TGTGCCAGCGCCATGGGGGGCTACGAGCAGTACTTC.

The chain carries TRBV27 and TRBJ2-3; unclear D gene. Germline CDR1 MNHEY, CDR2 SMNVEV (reference sequence). CDR3 size: 15 residues. V was shortened by 11 bases and J by 2 bases, with 20 bases between the two germline ends. The CDR3 DNA follows: TGTGCCCGAAGGTGGTCCACAGACCACACAGATACGCAGTATTTT. Its translation is CARRWSTDHTDTQYF.

V is TRBV6-6 and J is TRBJ1-4; 8 bases match TRBD1. The trim removed 6 bases at V and 1 base at J, leaving 7 bases unmatched. This CDR3 has 16 residues. Germline CDR1 and CDR2: MNHNY and SVGAGI (reference sequence). The CDR3: CASSSTGVQTNEKLFF. Here the CDR3 DNA reads TGTGCCAGCAGCTCGACAGGGGTACAAACTAATGAAAAACTGTTTTTT.

A remark on this clone: At the DNA level, this CDR3 is encoded by other sequences in the same sample as well. The chain is built from TRBV5-1 and TRBJ1-1, with D perhaps TRBD1 (5 bases). CDR1 and CDR2 from the germline V gene are SGHRS and YFSETQ. The CDR3 contains 14 residues. V dropped 2 bases and J dropped 5 bases, with 13 bases sitting between them. The CDR3 protein is CASSLGTEGTEAFF. The CDR3 DNA reads as TGCGCCAGCAGCTTAGGGACCGAGGGGACTGAAGCTTTCTTT. The whole variable domain, filled in from reference TRBV5-1 and TRBJ1-1, reads KAGVTQTPRYLIKTRGQQVTLSCSPISGHRSVSWYQQTPGQGLQFLFEYFSETQRNKGNFPGRFSGRQFSNSRSEMNVSTLELGDSALYLCASSLGTEGTEAFFGQGTRLTVV.

This chain uses TRBV18 with TRBJ1-2; D is uncertain. CDR3 length: 15 residues. V was clipped by 3 bases and J by 0 bases, with 11 bases between them. CDR1 is KGHSH, CDR2 LQKENI, per germline. CDR3 coding DNA: TGTGCCAGCTCACCGACCCAATACACTAACTATGGCTACACCTTC. Its translation is CASSPTQYTNYGYTF.

CDR3 nucleotide sequence: TGTGCCAGCAGTGGACCGGGACAGGGGTTCTACGAGCAGTACTTC. It translates to CASSGPGQGFYEQYF. V usage is TRBV25-1 and J usage is TRBJ2-7; 10 positions match TRBD1. This CDR3 region has 15 residues. Losses at the gene ends were 4 bases for V and 3 bases for J; bases not matched to a gene: 6. The V gene's germline CDR1 is MGHDK and CDR2 SYGVNS.

In this sample, this clone turned up once. This chain uses TRBV5-8 with TRBJ1-2, with D uncertain. V was clipped by 0 bases and J by 9 bases, with 12 bases between them. The CDR3 sequence is 13 residues long. CDR1 is SGHTS and CDR2 is YDEGEE in the germline V gene. CDR3 bases: TGTGCCAGCAGCTTGGAGCCCCAGGCAAGCTACACCTTC. Residues: CASSLEPQASYTF.

The CDR3 region has the DNA TGTGCCAGCAGCGTACATTACACCGGGGAGCTGTTTTTT. Translating it yields CASSVHYTGELFF. The chain uses TRBV9 and TRBJ2-2, with D unresolved. This CDR3 spans 13 amino acids. Trimming took 1 base from V and 3 from J, leaving 4 bases between them. Germline V lookup: CDR1 SGDLS, CDR2 YYNGEE.

The chain links TRBV9 to TRBJ2-6; 8 nucleotides match TRBD2. V was pared by 3 bases and J by 1 base, with 12 bases of the junction left unmatched. Germline V CDR1 and CDR2: SGDLS, YYNGEE. There are 19 residues in the CDR3. CDR3 sequence reads: CASSASPGGLLSGANVLTF. The DNA of the CDR3 is TGTGCCAGCAGCGCGAGTCCGGGGGGGCTACTATCTGGGGCCAACGTCCTGACTTTC.

The V gene is TRBV5-6, the J gene TRBJ2-3, with TRBD2 matching over 10 bases. The ends lost 0 bases at V and 5 bases at J; junction bases unmatched: 3. There are 15 residues in the CDR3. From germline, CDR1 is SGHDT and CDR2 YYEEEE. CDR3 nucleotide sequence: TGTGCCAGCAGCTTGGCCGCTAGCGGGAGAGATACGCAGTATTTT. Translated: CASSLAASGRDTQYF.

The chain carries TRBV7-9 and TRBJ2-3; TRBD2 agrees at 14 bases. This CDR3 spans 16 amino acids. Trimming took 4 bases from V and 4 from J; bases not matched to a gene: 4. CDR1 SEHNR and CDR2 FQNEAQ come from the germline V gene (reference sequence). CDR3 region: CASSSGLAGAADTQYF. The CDR3 DNA follows: TGTGCCAGCAGCTCGGGACTAGCGGGAGCGGCAGATACGCAGTATTTT.

In its sample, this clone was seen a few times. This chain connects TRBV30 to TRBJ2-5; the D gene is possibly TRBD1 (6 bases). There are 13 residues in the CDR3. The ends were cut back, 3 bases at V and 1 base at J, with 9 bases in the middle. The germline V gene has CDR1 GTSNPN and CDR2 SVGIG (reference sequence). The CDR3 is CAWRTGIQETQYF. The CDR3 nucleotides are TGTGCCTGGAGGACAGGTATCCAAGAGACCCAGTACTTC.

The J gene is TRBJ2-6, the V gene TRBV5-4; a weak D match, TRBD1 (6 bases). V lost 3 bases to trimming and J lost 7 bases, with 11 bases between them. Per the germline V gene, CDR1 is SGHNT and CDR2 is YYREEE (reference sequence). The CDR3 consists of 14 residues. CDR3 coding DNA: TGTGCCAGCAGCTGGTACAGGGAAGCCAACGTCCTGACTTTC. Translating it yields CASSWYREANVLTF.

J is TRBJ2-7 and V is TRBV18, with a weak D call TRBD1 (6 bases). This CDR3 is built from 13 residues. Germline CDR1 is KGHSH and CDR2 is LQKENI. Trimming removed 5 bases from V and 4 bases from J, with 12 bases in between. CDR3: CASSEGERYEQYF. Written as DNA, the CDR3 is TGTGCCAGCTCAGAGGGGGAAAGGTACGAGCAGTACTTC.

In this sample, this clone turned up a few times. The V call is TRBV10-1, the J call TRBJ1-5; D call uncertain. From germline, CDR1 is WNHNN and CDR2 SYGVQD (reference sequence). Trimming removed 0 bases at V and 1 base at J, with 1 base between. This CDR3 is built from 13 residues. The CDR3 sequence is CASSESSNQPQHF. CDR3 coding DNA: TGCGCCAGCAGTGAGTCAAGCAATCAGCCCCAGCATTTT.

This CDR3 reads CASSMGGGQPQHF. The CDR3 bases are TGTGCCAGTAGTATGGGAGGGGGCCAGCCCCAGCATTTT. The rearrangement uses TRBV19 and TRBJ1-5; 7 bases agree with TRBD1. The CDR3 contains 13 residues. CDR1 and CDR2 from the germline V gene are LNHDA and SQIVND (reference sequence). Germline trimming cut 3 bases from V and 7 bases from J; bases unmatched to any gene: 3.

The V and J genes are TRBV28 and TRBJ2-7, with 8 bases aligning to TRBD1. Germline-derived CDR1 and CDR2 are MDHEN and SYDVKM. Trimming removed 6 bases from V and 7 bases from J; junction bases left unmatched: 8. The CDR3 loop spans 13 amino acids. The CDR3 nucleotides are TGTGCCAGCAGACAGGGGGTAAGTCAAGAGCAGTACTTC. This sequence encodes CASRQGVSQEQYF.

Notes on this clone: Other DNA sequences of this sample code for an identical CDR3. The chain carries TRBV5-1 and TRBJ2-1, with TRBD2 as a possible D gene (6 bases). Trimming removed 1 base from V and 4 bases from J, with 12 bases in between. The germline V gene has CDR1 SGHRS and CDR2 YFSETQ. This CDR3 is 15 amino acids long. The CDR3 DNA reads as TGCGCCAGCAGCTTGAGTAGCGGAGGTTACAATGAGCAGTTCTTC. Its translation: CASSLSSGGYNEQFF.

The chain is built from TRBV19 and TRBJ2-1, with 9 bases aligning to TRBD2. V lost 3 bases and J lost 6; bases outside the gene matches: 6. CDR1 LNHDA and CDR2 SQIVND come from the germline V gene (reference sequence). The CDR3 loop spans 15 amino acids. The CDR3 loop is CASSIPSGRTNEQFF. CDR3 coding DNA: TGTGCCAGTAGTATTCCCAGCGGGAGGACCAATGAGCAGTTCTTC.

The chain employs TRBV28 and TRBJ2-2, with D possibly TRBD1 on 7 matching bases. Germline loops: CDR1 MDHEN, CDR2 SYDVKM. V was clipped by 6 bases and J by 0 bases, with 17 bases between them. This CDR3 has 17 amino acids. The CDR3 protein is CASRPGAGGSNTGELFF. In nucleotides, the CDR3 is TGTGCCAGCAGGCCGGGGGCAGGGGGTTCGAACACCGGGGAGCTGTTTTTT.

The rearrangement joins TRBV5-8 to TRBJ2-7, with 8 bases lining up with TRBD2. The CDR3 is made up of 13 amino acids. Germline V lookup: CDR1 SGHTS, CDR2 YDEGEE. The V and J ends lost 4 bases and 2 bases, in that order; junction bases with no gene match: 2. The chain's CDR3 is CASSSGSAYEQYF. Written as DNA, the CDR3 is TGTGCCAGCAGCAGCGGGAGCGCCTACGAGCAGTACTTC.

This sequence joins TRBV6-6 and TRBJ2-1, with D possibly TRBD1 on 5 matching bases. The CDR3 has 15 amino acids. Germline-derived CDR1 and CDR2 are MNHNY and SVGAGI (reference sequence). The V gene lost 4 bases and the J gene lost 2 bases, with 12 bases spanning the gap. The CDR3 bases are TGTGCCAGCAGTTGGGGCGACCCAACCTACAATGAGCAGTTCTTC. Its protein product is CASSWGDPTYNEQFF.

The gene calls are TRBV6-6 and TRBJ2-1; D remains ambiguous. CDR3 length: 13 residues. Trimming removed 6 bases at V and 4 bases at J, with 10 bases between. Germline assignment: CDR1 MNHNY and CDR2 SVGAGI (reference sequence). In nucleotides, the CDR3 is TGTGCCAGCAGCGCCGTGGGTTACAATGAGCAGTTCTTC. Translating gives CASSAVGYNEQFF.

This chain links TRBV5-1 with TRBJ1-2; D may be TRBD1 (5 bases). Germline loops: CDR1 SGHRS, CDR2 YFSETQ. This CDR3 comprises 15 residues. The V and J ends lost 7 bases and 3 bases respectively, with 19 bases between them. The CDR3 nucleotides read TGCGCCAGCCGACCCGGGACCTCGGGCCACTATGGCTACACCTTC. Its protein product is CASRPGTSGHYGYTF.

This clone was recorded once. V and J are TRBV28 and TRBJ1-5; D unclear. The CDR3 spans 13 residues. V was trimmed by 2 bases and J by 11 bases, leaving 13 bases between them. Germline CDR1 is MDHEN and CDR2 is SYDVKM. In DNA form, the CDR3 reads TGTGCCAGCAGTTTACGCGCCCTCGGGGCCCAGCATTTT. Its protein product is CASSLRALGAQHF.

The rearrangement uses TRBV14 and TRBJ1-2; 8 bases are shared with TRBD1. The CDR3 length is 13 residues. The V gene's germline CDR1 is SGHDN and CDR2 FVKESK. The ends lost 2 bases at V and 8 bases at J; junction bases unmatched: 4. CDR3 in DNA: TGTGCCAGCAGCCAAAGGACAGGGTCGGGCTACACCTTC. Its protein is CASSQRTGSGYTF.

The chain has TRBV11-2 and TRBJ1-2; the D gene is possibly TRBD1 (5 bases). Between the trimmed V and J ends, which lost 5 bases and 7 bases, there was a span of 17 bases. Per the germline V gene, CDR1 is SGHAT and CDR2 is FQNNGV. The CDR3 is 14 residues long. CDR3 in amino acids: CASSPLWGDGGYTF. As DNA, the CDR3 is TGTGCCAGCAGCCCCCTTTGGGGGGATGGTGGCTACACCTTC.